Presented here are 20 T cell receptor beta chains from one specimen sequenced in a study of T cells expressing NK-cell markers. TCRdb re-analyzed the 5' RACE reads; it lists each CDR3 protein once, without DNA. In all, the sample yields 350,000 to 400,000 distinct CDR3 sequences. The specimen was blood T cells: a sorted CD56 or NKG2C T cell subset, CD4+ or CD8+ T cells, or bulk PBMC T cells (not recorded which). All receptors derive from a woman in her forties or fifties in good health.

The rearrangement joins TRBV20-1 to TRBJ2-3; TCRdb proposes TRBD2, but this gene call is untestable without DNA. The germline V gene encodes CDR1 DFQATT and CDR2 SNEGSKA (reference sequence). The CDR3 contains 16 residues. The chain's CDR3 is CSARPATSGITDTQYF.

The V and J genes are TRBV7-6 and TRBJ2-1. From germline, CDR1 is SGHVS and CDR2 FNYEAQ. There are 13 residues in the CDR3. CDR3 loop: CASSLGSGFEQFF.

The CDR3 loop reads CSAGNSYSGPQHF. The chain combines TRBV29-1 with TRBJ1-5; TCRdb selects TRBD1, and the lack of DNA leaves this call unchecked. Germline V gene sequence: CDR1 SQVTM, CDR2 ANQGSEA. The CDR3 has 13 residues.

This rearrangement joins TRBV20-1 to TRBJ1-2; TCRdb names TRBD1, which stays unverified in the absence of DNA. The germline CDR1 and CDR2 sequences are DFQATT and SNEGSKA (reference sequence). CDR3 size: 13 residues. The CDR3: CSARVGGPPGYTF.

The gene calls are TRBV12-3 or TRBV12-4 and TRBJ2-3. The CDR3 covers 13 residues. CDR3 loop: CASNTLGTDTQYF.

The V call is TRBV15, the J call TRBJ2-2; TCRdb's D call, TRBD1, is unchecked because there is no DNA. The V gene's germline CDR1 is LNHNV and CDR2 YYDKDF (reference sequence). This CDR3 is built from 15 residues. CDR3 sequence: CATTGTGGNTGELFF. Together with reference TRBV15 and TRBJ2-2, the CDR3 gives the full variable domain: DAMVIQNPRYQVTQFGKPVTLSCSQTLNHNVMYWYQQKSSQAPKLLFHYYDKDFNNEADTPDNFQSRRPNTSFCFLDIRSPGLGDTAMYLCATTGTGGNTGELFFGEGSRLTVL.

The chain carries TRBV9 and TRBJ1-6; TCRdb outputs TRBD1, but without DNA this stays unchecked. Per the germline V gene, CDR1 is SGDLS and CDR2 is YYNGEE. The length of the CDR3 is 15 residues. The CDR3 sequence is CASSATGTGSSPLHF.

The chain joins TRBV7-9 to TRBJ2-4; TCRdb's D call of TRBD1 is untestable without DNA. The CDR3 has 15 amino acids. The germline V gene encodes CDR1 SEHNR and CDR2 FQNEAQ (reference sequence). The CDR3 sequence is CASSSGPRAKNIQYF.

This CDR3 is CATSDPGGFSNQPQHF. The chain is built from TRBV24-1 and TRBJ1-5. The CDR3 is 16 amino acids. In germline, CDR1 is KGHDR, CDR2 SFDVKD.

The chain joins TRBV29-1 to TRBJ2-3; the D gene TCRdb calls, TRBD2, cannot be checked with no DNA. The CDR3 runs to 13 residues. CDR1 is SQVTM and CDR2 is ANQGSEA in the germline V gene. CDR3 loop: CSVEMLVLDTQYF.

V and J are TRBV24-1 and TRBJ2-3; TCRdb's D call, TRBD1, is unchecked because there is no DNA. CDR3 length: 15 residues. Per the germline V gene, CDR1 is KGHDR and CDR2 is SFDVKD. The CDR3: CATSDLGPGRNTQYF.

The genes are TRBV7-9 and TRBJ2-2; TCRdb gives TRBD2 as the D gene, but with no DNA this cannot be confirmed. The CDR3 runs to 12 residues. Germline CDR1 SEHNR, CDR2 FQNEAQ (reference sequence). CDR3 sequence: CASSPAIGELFF.

The CDR3 reads CSAPGQGVNEQFF. The rearrangement joins TRBV20-1 to TRBJ2-1; TCRdb's D gene call, TRBD1, goes unchecked for lack of DNA. This CDR3 has 13 amino acids. CDR1 is DFQATT, CDR2 SNEGSKA, per germline (reference sequence).

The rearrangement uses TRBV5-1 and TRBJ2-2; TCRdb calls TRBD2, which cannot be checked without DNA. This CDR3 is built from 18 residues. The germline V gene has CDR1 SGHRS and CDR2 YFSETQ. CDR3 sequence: CASSWGLAETANTGELFF.

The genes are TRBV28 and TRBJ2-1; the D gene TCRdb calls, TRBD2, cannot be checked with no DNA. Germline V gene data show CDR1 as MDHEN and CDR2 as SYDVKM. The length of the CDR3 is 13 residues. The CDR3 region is CASVASVYNEQFF.

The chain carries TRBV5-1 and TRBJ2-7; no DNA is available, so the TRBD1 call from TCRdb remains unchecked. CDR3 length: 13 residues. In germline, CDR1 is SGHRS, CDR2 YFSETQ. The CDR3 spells CASSLQGVYEQYF.

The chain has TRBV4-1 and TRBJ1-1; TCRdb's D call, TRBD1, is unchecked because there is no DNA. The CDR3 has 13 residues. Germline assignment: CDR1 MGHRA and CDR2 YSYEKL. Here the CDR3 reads CASSTGGPPLAFF.

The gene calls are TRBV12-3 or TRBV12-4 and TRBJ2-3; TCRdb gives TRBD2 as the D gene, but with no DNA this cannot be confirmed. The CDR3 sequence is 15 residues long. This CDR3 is CASSLIAGYTDTQYF.

The CDR3 reads CASSLQRQGQNPYGYTF. The chain links TRBV18 to TRBJ1-2; the D call from TCRdb, TRBD1, cannot be confirmed without DNA. CDR1 and CDR2 (germline): KGHSH, LQKENI. The CDR3 is made up of 17 amino acids.

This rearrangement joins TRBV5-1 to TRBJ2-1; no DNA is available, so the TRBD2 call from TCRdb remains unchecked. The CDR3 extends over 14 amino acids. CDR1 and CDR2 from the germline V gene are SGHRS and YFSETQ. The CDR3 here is CASSLALAGDEQFF.